These 27 T cell receptor beta chains were sequenced from one sample in a study of CD8+CD57+ T cells in acquired aplastic anemia. The template used for profiling TCR beta VDJ and CDR3 was genomic DNA. MiXCR was run by TCRdb on the reads, yielding one entry per CDR3 protein. The sample holds around 170,000 distinct CDR3 sequences, over 40% seen once. In patients chosen for sequencing, flow cytometry had shown CD8+CD57+ cell expansion. Input material: sorted CD4+, CD8+, or CD8+CD57+ T cells (not recorded which) from PBMCs. Source of these receptors: a human donor with aplastic anemia.

This chain connects TRBV9 to TRBJ1-4; the D gene is possibly TRBD1 (6 bases). The CDR3 has 15 amino acids. V lost 3 bases and J 5 bases, leaving 14 bases between the germline ends. Germline CDR1 reads SGDLS; CDR2 reads YYNGEE. In DNA form, the CDR3 reads TGTGCCAGCAGCGCACAGGGAGGGAGGAATGAAAAACTGTTTTTT. Its translation is CASSAQGGRNEKLFF. Using reference TRBV9 and TRBJ1-4 for the parts outside the CDR3, the full variable domain is DSGVTQTPKHLITATGQRVTLRCSPRSGDLSVYWYQQSLDQGLQFLIQYYNGEERAKGNILERFSAQQFPDLHSELNLSSLELGDSALYFCASSAQGGRNEKLFFGSGTQLSVL.

The chain is built from TRBV15 and TRBJ2-2, with D unresolved. V was clipped by 0 bases and J by 4 bases, with 9 bases between them. CDR1 LNHNV and CDR2 YYDKDF come from the germline V gene (reference sequence). This CDR3 comprises 15 residues. The CDR3, as DNA: TGTGCCACCAGCAGAGAGGCGTTTGGCACCGGGGAGCTGTTTTTT. It specifies CATSREAFGTGELFF.

The CDR3 loop reads CASSQDSAGGWNEQFF. CDR3 bases: TGTGCCAGCAGCCAAGATTCGGCAGGGGGATGGAATGAGCAGTTCTTC. V is TRBV4-2 and J is TRBJ2-1; 7 bases line up with TRBD1. The CDR3 runs to 16 residues. Trimming at V came to 0 bases and at J to 7 bases, leaving 9 bases not matched to a gene. The germline gives CDR1 LGHNA, CDR2 YNFKEQ.

The rearrangement uses TRBV2 and TRBJ2-3; D may correspond to TRBD1 or TRBD2 (6 bases each). Germline V gives CDR1 SNHLY, CDR2 FYNNEI. The germline V and J ends were trimmed by 8 bases and 5 bases, with 17 bases remaining between them. The CDR3 consists of 14 residues. The CDR3 loop reads CASGGHKELDTQYF. CDR3 nucleotide sequence: TGTGCCAGCGGGGGGCACAAGGAACTAGATACGCAGTATTTT.

This clonotype was found many times. The chain has TRBV7-2 and TRBJ1-1; 8 bases line up with TRBD1. The J segment lost 11 bases and the V segment lost 4 bases, leaving 9 bases of the junction unmatched. The CDR3 is 13 amino acids. CDR1 and CDR2 from the germline V gene are SGHTA and FQGNSA. Here the CDR3 reads CASSSQGGVVAFF. The CDR3 DNA reads TGTGCCAGCAGCTCACAGGGGGGGGTGGTGGCTTTCTTT.

In its sample, this clonotype was seen a few times. A much larger clone differs by one base, so this may be a read error. The chain uses TRBV10-3 and TRBJ2-5; D may be TRBD1 (5 bases). Germline V gene data show CDR1 as ENHRY and CDR2 as SYGVKD. The CDR3 totals 12 residues. Written as DNA, the CDR3 is TGTGCCATACAGGACACCCAAGGGACCCAGTACTTC. This translates into CAIQDTQGTQYF.

This clonotype was observed a few times. The chain carries TRBV10-3 and TRBJ2-7; D might be TRBD1 (6 bases). Looked up from germline, CDR1 is ENHRY and CDR2 is SYGVKD. The CDR3 is 12 residues long. The CDR3 coding sequence is TGTTCGTCCGGACAGAGCTCCTACGAGCAGTACGTC. This translates into CSSGQSSYEQYV.

Ten or more counts support this clonotype. CDR3 protein: CASGTPSNQPQHF. The CDR3 nucleotides are TGTGCCAGCGGGACACCTAGCAATCAGCCCCAGCATTTT. The chain recombines TRBV6-1 with TRBJ1-5; maybe TRBD1 (6 bases). Per germline, CDR1 MNHNS and CDR2 SASEGT. V dropped 8 bases and J dropped 0 bases, with 8 bases sitting between them. This CDR3 is built from 13 residues.

The chain carries TRBV20-1 and TRBJ1-2; 9 bases are shared with TRBD1. The V gene's germline CDR1 is DFQATT and CDR2 SNEGSKA (reference sequence). This CDR3 is built from 15 residues. The J segment lost 3 bases and the V segment lost 4 bases, leaving 9 bases of the junction unmatched. The CDR3 coding sequence is TGCAGTGCTAAAGTAACAGGGGGCGCTTACTATGGCTACACCTTC. Its translation is CSAKVTGGAYYGYTF.

Note on this clonotype: A read error is likely, as this CDR3 ends without the conserved phenylalanine or tryptophan. The DNA is omitted, as the CDR3 cannot be located on it reliably, and the CDR3 follows TCRdb's listing. CDR3 loop: CASSFSGANVLTV. The gene calls are TRBV11-3 and TRBJ2-6. 13 amino acids form the CDR3, both terminal residues included. CDR1 is SGHNT, CDR2 YENEEA, per germline.

This clonotype was picked up a small number of times. V is TRBV29-1 and J is TRBJ1-4, with D maybe TRBD1 (5 bases). V was clipped by 6 bases and J by 0 bases, with 14 bases between them. Germline V gene sequence: CDR1 SQVTM, CDR2 ANQGSEA. The CDR3 sequence is 15 residues long. CDR3 sequence reads: CSVVTAPSTNEKLFF. DNA for the CDR3: TGCAGCGTGGTGACAGCACCTTCAACTAATGAAAAACTGTTTTTT.

The genes are TRBV7-9 and TRBJ2-7; D is perhaps TRBD1 (6 bases). The CDR3 extends over 14 amino acids. Germline V gene lookup returns CDR1 SEHNR and CDR2 FQNEAQ (reference sequence). V shed 5 bases and J shed 4 bases, with 15 bases lying between them. The CDR3 nucleotides read TGTGCCAGCAGCCCACAGGGAAAGGGATACGAGCAGTACTTC. Translating gives CASSPQGKGYEQYF.

This clonotype occurred a few times. The chain uses TRBV27 and TRBJ2-1, with 9 bases identical to TRBD2. The CDR3 has 14 amino acids. V lost 7 bases, J lost 2 bases, and 3 bases stayed unmatched. Germline V gene sequence: CDR1 MNHEY, CDR2 SMNVEV (reference sequence). This chain's CDR3 is CASNIAGAYNEQFF. CDR3 DNA sequence: TGTGCCAGCAATATAGCGGGAGCCTACAATGAGCAGTTCTTC.

This clonotype showed up many times. The rearrangement uses TRBV5-6 and TRBJ2-7, with 7 bases lining up with TRBD1. CDR3 length equals 14 residues. CDR1 and CDR2 from the germline V gene are SGHDT and YYEEEE. J lost 5 bases, V lost 5 bases, and 10 bases had no gene match. The chain's CDR3 is CASRSRQGLHEQYV. In DNA form, the CDR3 reads TGTGCCAGCAGATCACGACAGGGTCTCCACGAGCAGTACGTC.

The chain employs TRBV15 and TRBJ1-1; 8 bases agree with TRBD1. Germline assignment: CDR1 LNHNV and CDR2 YYDKDF (reference sequence). V lost 4 bases and J lost 0; bases outside the gene matches: 4. The CDR3 sequence is 15 residues long. CDR3: CATSKGQGLNTEAFF. CDR3 bases: TGTGCCACCAGCAAAGGACAGGGTTTGAACACTGAAGCTTTCTTT. The full variable domain, its missing parts supplied by reference TRBV15 and TRBJ1-1, is DAMVIQNPRYQVTQFGKPVTLSCSQTLNHNVMYWYQQKSSQAPKLLFHYYDKDFNNEADTPDNFQSRRPNTSFCFLDIRSPGLGDTAMYLCATSKGQGLNTEAFFGQGTRLTVV.

The count of this clonotype is one. The chain employs TRBV13 and TRBJ2-1; the match to TRBD2 covers 10 bases. V dropped 5 bases and J dropped 0; count of bases not matched to a gene: 13. Germline CDR1 PRHDT, CDR2 FYEKMQ (reference sequence). The CDR3 totals 19 residues. CDR3 sequence: CASSPRLAGRPISYNEQFF. In nucleotides, the CDR3 is TGTGCCAGCAGCCCACGACTAGCGGGCCGACCGATCTCCTACAATGAGCAGTTCTTC.

This clonotype was recorded many times. V gene TRBV19 combines with J gene TRBJ1-2; TRBD1 aligns across 9 bases. The V and J ends lost 5 bases and 2 bases, in that order; junction bases with no gene match: 12. The CDR3 is 17 residues long. Germline V gives CDR1 LNHDA, CDR2 SQIVND (reference sequence). The CDR3 region has the DNA TGTGCCAGTAGTCAACAGGGGGCCGCGACCAGAAACTATGGCTACACCTTC. Protein sequence: CASSQQGAATRNYGYTF.

This clonotype came up many times. This chain uses TRBV6-1 with TRBJ1-2, with a possible D match to TRBD1 (6 bases). Between the trimmed V and J ends, which lost 6 bases and 6 bases, there was a span of 14 bases. Per germline, CDR1 MNHNS and CDR2 SASEGT. The CDR3 has 13 residues. The CDR3 region has the DNA TGTGCCAGCAGGGAACTTAACAGGGATGGCTACACCTTC. The encoded protein is CASRELNRDGYTF.

V gene TRBV2 combines with J gene TRBJ2-7; 8 positions agree with TRBD1. Germline CDR1 SNHLY, CDR2 FYNNEI. V lost 6 bases and J lost 2; bases outside the gene matches: 6. CDR3 size: 14 residues. DNA of the CDR3: TGTGCCAGCAGGGGACAGGTCCTCACCTACGAGCAGTACTTC. It encodes CASRGQVLTYEQYF.

This clonotype was observed many times. The chain links TRBV12-3 or TRBV12-4 to TRBJ1-2, with TRBD1 as a possible D gene (5 bases). This CDR3 spans 11 amino acids. V gave up 9 bases and J gave up 4 bases, with 9 bases separating them. The CDR3 DNA reads as TGTGCCAGTGGGGGAGGCTATGGCTACACCTTC. Translating gives CASGGGYGYTF.

As concerns this clonotype: Its ends do not fully match the called genes, so a read error is possible. The chain employs TRBV7-6 and TRBJ2-3, with 8 nucleotides matching TRBD1. This CDR3 comprises 15 residues. Looked up from germline, CDR1 is SGHVS and CDR2 is FNYEAQ. The CDR3: CASSLVRGQSDTQYF. The CDR3 coding sequence is TGCGCCAGCAGCTTAGTCAGGGGGCAGAGCGATACGCAGTATTTT. Based on the CDR3 plus reference TRBV7-6 and TRBJ2-3, the full variable domain is GAGVSQSPRYKVTKRGQDVALRCDPISGHVSLYWYRQALGQGPEFLTYFNYEAQQDKSGLPNDRFSAERPEGSISTLTIQRTEQRDSAMYRCASSLVRGQSDTQYFGPGTRLTVL.

V usage is TRBV29-1 and J usage is TRBJ1-5, with 7 bases aligning to TRBD1. The CDR3 sequence is 15 residues long. With 4 bases clipped from V and 0 bases from J, the junction kept 6 bases outside the gene matches. Germline V gene lookup returns CDR1 SQVTM and CDR2 ANQGSEA. CDR3 nucleotide sequence: TGCAGCGTTGGACCCGGGACAGCTAGCAATCAGCCCCAGCATTTT. Its protein product is CSVGPGTASNQPQHF.

This clonotype appeared once. Lacking the conserved final phenylalanine or tryptophan, this CDR3 likely reflects a read error. The DNA is left out, because the CDR3 cannot be placed on it with certainty; the CDR3 is given as TCRdb lists it. The chain links TRBV12-5 to TRBJ1-6. A total of 8 residues make up the CDR3, ends included. Germline V gives CDR1 LGHNT, CDR2 FRNRAP. CDR3 residues: CASGLGNS.

This clonotype was seen repeatedly, ten times or more. The chain employs TRBV28 and TRBJ1-6; possible D gene TRBD1, 5 bases. V dropped 5 bases and J dropped 6 bases, with 11 bases sitting between them. The CDR3 loop spans 14 amino acids. The germline V gene has CDR1 MDHEN and CDR2 SYDVKM. CDR3 sequence (DNA): TGTGCCAGCAGTAAAGGAGGGACTAATTCACCCCTCCACTTT. This encodes CASSKGGTNSPLHF.

The J gene is TRBJ1-3, the V gene TRBV19, with TRBD1 matching over 8 bases. Germline CDR1 is LNHDA and CDR2 is SQIVND (reference sequence). Trimming at V came to 9 bases and at J to 4 bases, leaving 11 bases not matched to a gene. CDR3 length: 15 amino acids. CDR3 in amino acids: CASRPGGAAGNTIYF. In nucleotides, the CDR3 is TGTGCCAGCAGGCCAGGGGGCGCAGCAGGAAACACCATATATTTT.

This clonotype appeared many times. This chain joins TRBV6-4 and TRBJ2-2; D gene uncertain. V was trimmed by 11 bases and J by 4 bases, leaving 8 bases between them. From germline, CDR1 is MRHNA and CDR2 SNTAGT. CDR3 length: 11 residues. The CDR3 bases are TGTGCCCGTAAGCTCACCGGGGAGCTGTTTTTT. Its translation is CARKLTGELFF.

This chain connects TRBV7-9 to TRBJ2-7; either TRBD1 or TRBD2 may supply D (5 bases each). The CDR3 is 14 residues long. Germline V gene data show CDR1 as SEHNR and CDR2 as FQNEAQ (reference sequence). Trimming pared 0 bases from V and 6 bases from J, leaving 12 bases between. The CDR3 loop is CASSLARETTEQYF. CDR3 DNA sequence: TGTGCCAGCAGCTTAGCCAGGGAGACTACCGAGCAGTACTTC.